This entry features one T cell receptor (beta chain) sequence. The data were obtained in a study of cytomegalovirus exposure and HLA in healthy donors. With 60 Vbeta and 13 Jbeta primers, the PCR was carried out. Sequencing was performed with immunoSEQ multiplex PCR; in TCRdb, only in-frame clones are kept and a portion is missing. Of fewer than 140,000 clones listed, under 80% were seen once; the top ten hold under 7.5%. The CDR3 runs to 16 residues. In germline, CDR1 is LNHDA, CDR2 SQIVND (reference sequence). The sequence was obtained from a woman in her forties or fifties in good health and CMV-seropositive. The chain has TRBV19 and TRBJ2-5, with D perhaps TRBD1 (6 bases). The DNA end is a closer match to TRBJ2-7, so the J assignment may be wrong. The material sequenced was PBMCs. The CDR3 bases are TGTGCCAGTAGTCCGAACAGGGCTGGGCGCGCGAACGAGCAGTACTTC. It codes for CASSPNRAGRANEQYF.